The source of this TCR beta chain is a study of low-dose radiotherapy and immunotherapy resistance in tumors. Study at large: A total of 13 Gy over 26 weeks was given to Cohort 2 as 1 Gy per fraction every two weeks.

Trimming left V 6 bases short and J 4 bases short, with 15 bases between. There are 14 residues in the CDR3. Germline CDR1 MRHNA, CDR2 SNTAGT. This clonotype is medium-sized by share. Time point described: after trial treatment. This sample's treatment: LDRT plus nivolumab, ipilimumab, low-dose cyclophosphamide and aspirin (RACIN trial). Both TCRalpha and TCRbeta chains were reverse transcribed with V-gene-specific primers. With a constant-region primer and a V-primer adapter, TCRs were subjected to approximately 20 PCR cycles of amplification. TCRdb redid the calling of the reads with MiXCR, one entry per CDR3 protein. The profile covers under 35,000 distinct CDR3 sequences, with approximately 54% appearing a single time and about 5.7% taken by the ten largest.

The chain employs TRBV6-4 and TRBJ1-1; D may be TRBD1 (6 bases). The input for sequencing was PBMCs, taken after low-dose radiotherapy plus immunotherapy. This TCR came from a male donor with gallbladder cancer. The CDR3 coding sequence is TGTGCCAGCAGCCCGGGGGGCGCAGCCACTGAAGCTTTCTTT. It is translated as CASSPGGAATEAFF.